This T cell receptor beta chain was profiled in a study of OX40 agonist ivuxolimab in advanced cancers. The table came from immunoSEQ multiplex PCR; TCRdb's copy has only in-frame clones and leaves some out. The sample lists over 85,000 clones, 85% to 95% occurring once. V gave up 4 bases and J gave up 0 bases; unmatched junction bases: 1. The CDR3 consists of 15 residues. Germline assignment: CDR1 MGHRA and CDR2 YSYEKL. This clone is a singleton in its sample. Sequencing was performed on CD4+ or CD8+ T cells sorted from blood, taken in a trial of the OX40 agonist ivuxolimab. This chain joins TRBV4-1 and TRBJ2-3, with TRBD2 matching 10 bases. The sequence was collected from an adult with an advanced solid tumor such as melanoma, head and neck, liver or kidney cancer. CDR3 DNA: TGCGCCAGCAGCCTACTAGCGGGAAGCACAGATACGCAGTATTTT. This codes for CASSLLAGSTDTQYF.